Below are 15 T cell receptor beta chains sequenced from a single sample in a study of cytomegalovirus exposure and HLA in healthy donors. With 60 Vbeta and 13 Jbeta primers, the PCR was carried out. Using immunoSEQ multiplex PCR, the repertoire was profiled, and TCRdb retains in-frame clones only, with some absent. The sample carries under 200,000 clones, about 88% recorded once. The material sequenced was PBMCs. The receptors here all came from a woman in her 30s in good health and CMV-seronegative.

A single count supports this clone. The chain carries TRBV19 and TRBJ2-2; unclear D gene. In germline, CDR1 is LNHDA, CDR2 SQIVND (reference sequence). Trimming removed 6 bases from V and 4 bases from J, with 12 bases in between. This CDR3 spans 14 amino acids. CDR3 amino acids: CASSSRVGTGELFF. CDR3 nucleotide sequence: TGTGCCAGTAGCTCCCGGGTTGGCACCGGGGAGCTGTTTTTT.

The chain links TRBV7-3 to TRBJ1-1; no clear D. V lost 5 bases and J 1 base, leaving 8 bases between the germline ends. The CDR3 has 13 residues. Per the germline V gene, CDR1 is SGHTA and CDR2 is FQGTGA. The CDR3 sequence: CASSVARNTEAFF. The DNA of the CDR3 is TGTGCCAGCAGCGTCGCTAGGAACACTGAAGCTTTCTTT.

J is TRBJ2-3 and V is TRBV5-1, with 10 nucleotides matching TRBD1. This CDR3 has 16 residues. V lost 3 bases to trimming and J lost 5 bases; unmatched junction nucleotides: 9. Germline CDR1 reads SGHRS; CDR2 reads YFSETQ. CDR3: CASSSRGTGVGDTQYF. Written as DNA, the CDR3 is TGCGCCAGCAGCTCAAGGGGGACAGGGGTTGGAGATACGCAGTATTTT.

The chain carries TRBV9 and TRBJ1-1; the D gene is possibly TRBD1 (6 bases). This CDR3 is built from 14 residues. Germline V gene sequence: CDR1 SGDLS, CDR2 YYNGEE. The ends were cut back, 2 bases at V and 2 bases at J, with 10 bases in the middle. The CDR3 loop is CASSVRQDNTEAFF. CDR3 bases: TGTGCCAGCAGCGTCCGACAGGATAACACTGAAGCTTTCTTT.

The CDR3 sequence: CASSYRAGEQFF. CDR3 nucleotides: TGTGCCAGCAGTTACAGGGCGGGTGAGCAGTTCTTC. This sequence joins TRBV27 and TRBJ2-1; a possible D gene is TRBD1 (6 bases). This CDR3 region has 12 residues. The V gene's germline CDR1 is MNHEY and CDR2 SMNVEV (reference sequence). The germline V and J ends were trimmed by 4 bases and 9 bases, with 10 bases remaining between them.

Of note for this clone: Different DNA sequences within this sample yield the same CDR3. CDR3 sequence: CASSQDKASGIYEQYF. The CDR3 DNA follows: TGCGCCAGCAGCCAAGATAAGGCTAGCGGGATCTACGAGCAGTACTTC. The rearrangement uses TRBV4-1 and TRBJ2-7; TRBD2 matches 9 bases. This CDR3 spans 16 amino acids. CDR1 and CDR2 from the germline V gene are MGHRA and YSYEKL. The V gene end was trimmed by 0 bases and the J gene end by 3 bases; junction bases not matched to a gene: 6.

The rearrangement joins TRBV5-5 to TRBJ2-7, with D maybe TRBD1 (5 bases). Germline-derived CDR1 and CDR2 are SGHKS and YYEKEE (reference sequence). Trimming took off 4 bases at V and 3 bases at J, with 14 bases between the two ends. There are 14 residues in the CDR3. This CDR3 is CASSEVGPYYEQYF. The CDR3, as DNA: TGTGCCAGCAGCGAAGTGGGGCCATACTACGAGCAGTACTTC.

The chain links TRBV5-6 to TRBJ1-1, with D unclear. Trimming took 1 base from V and 0 from J, leaving 10 bases between them. The germline gives CDR1 SGHDT, CDR2 YYEEEE. This CDR3 is built from 15 residues. CDR3: CASSLYREVNTEAFF. In DNA, the CDR3 is TGTGCCAGCAGCTTGTATAGGGAGGTGAACACTGAAGCTTTCTTT.

Concerning this clone: An end of the junction does not agree with germline; a read error may underlie this. The gene calls are TRBV10-3 and TRBJ1-5; 7 bases fit TRBD1. CDR1 and CDR2 from the germline V gene are ENHRY and SYGVKD. The length of the CDR3 is 14 residues. CDR3 bases: TGTGCCATCAGTGATGACAGGGAGGTTCAGCCCCAGAATTTT. This gives the protein CAISDDREVQPQNF.

A few counts support this clone. V and J are TRBV4-1 and TRBJ2-7, with 11 bases identical to TRBD2. From germline, CDR1 is MGHRA and CDR2 YSYEKL. The length of the CDR3 is 17 residues. Trimming took 4 bases from V and 4 from J; bases not matched to a gene: 12. CDR3 region: CASSLVISGGESYEQYF. The CDR3, as DNA: TGCGCCAGCAGCCTCGTGATTAGCGGGGGGGAGAGTTACGAGCAGTACTTC.

This clone was observed once. The rearrangement joins TRBV11-2 to TRBJ1-1; D is perhaps TRBD1 (5 bases). The CDR3 contains 14 residues. Germline-derived CDR1 and CDR2 are SGHAT and FQNNGV. The V and J ends lost 5 bases and 4 bases respectively, with 14 bases between them. The CDR3 DNA is TGTGCCAGCAGCCTTGACAGTTTCGGCACTGAAGCTTTCTTT. Amino acids: CASSLDSFGTEAFF.

J is TRBJ1-2 and V is TRBV5-1; 7 nucleotides line up with TRBD1. Trimming at V came to 5 bases and at J to 2 bases, leaving 3 bases not matched to a gene. The CDR3 is 13 residues long. The germline V gene encodes CDR1 SGHRS and CDR2 YFSETQ. The CDR3 protein is CASSEGANYGYTF. CDR3 DNA: TGCGCCAGCAGTGAGGGGGCGAACTATGGCTACACCTTC.

The V gene is TRBV25-1, the J gene TRBJ2-7, with D tentatively TRBD1 (5 bases). The ends were cut back, 2 bases at V and 3 bases at J, with 8 bases in the middle. This CDR3 contains 13 residues. The germline gives CDR1 MGHDK, CDR2 SYGVNS. DNA for the CDR3: TGTGCCAGCAGTGAACTAGGGGTCTACGAGCAGTACTTC. It yields the protein CASSELGVYEQYF.

The chain recombines TRBV2 with TRBJ2-2, with D unresolved. This CDR3 has 16 residues. The germline V gene has CDR1 SNHLY and CDR2 FYNNEI. V gave up 3 bases and J gave up 1 base, with 12 bases separating them. The CDR3 is CASSDEMLVNTGELFF. The DNA of the CDR3 is TGTGCCAGCAGTGATGAGATGCTAGTGAACACCGGGGAGCTGTTTTTT.

V gene TRBV7-2 combines with J gene TRBJ2-2; the D is unclear. The CDR3 contains 14 residues. Germline V gives CDR1 SGHTA, CDR2 FQGNSA. The V end lost 5 bases, the J end lost 6 bases, and 13 bases lay between the germline ends. The DNA for the CDR3 is TGTGCCAGCAGCCGATGGGCCACAGCCGGGGAGCTGTTTTTT. Residues: CASSRWATAGELFF.